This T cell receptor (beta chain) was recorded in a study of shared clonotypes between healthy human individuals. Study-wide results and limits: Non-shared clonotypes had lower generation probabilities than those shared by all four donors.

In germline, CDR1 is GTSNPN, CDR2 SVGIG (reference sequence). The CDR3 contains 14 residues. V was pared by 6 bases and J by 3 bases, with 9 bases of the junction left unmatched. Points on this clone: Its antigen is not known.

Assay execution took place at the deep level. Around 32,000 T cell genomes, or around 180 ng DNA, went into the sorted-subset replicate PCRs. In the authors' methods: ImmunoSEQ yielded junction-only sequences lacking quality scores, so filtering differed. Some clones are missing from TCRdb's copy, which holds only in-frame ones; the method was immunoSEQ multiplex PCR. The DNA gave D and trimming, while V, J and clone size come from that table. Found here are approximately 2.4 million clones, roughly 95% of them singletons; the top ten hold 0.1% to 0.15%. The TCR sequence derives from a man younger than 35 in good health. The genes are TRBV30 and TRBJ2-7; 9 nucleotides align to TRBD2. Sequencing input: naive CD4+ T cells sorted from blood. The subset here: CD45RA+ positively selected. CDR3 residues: CACTREGHVYEQYF. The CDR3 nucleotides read TGTGCCTGTACGCGGGAGGGCCACGTCTACGAGCAGTACTTC. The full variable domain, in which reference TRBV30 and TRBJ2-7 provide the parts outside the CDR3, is SQTIHQWPATLVQPVGSPLSLECTVEGTSNPNLYWYRQAAGRGLQLLFYSVGIGQISSEVPQNLSASRPQDRQFILSSKKLLLSDSGFYLCACTREGHVYEQYFGPGTRLTVT.